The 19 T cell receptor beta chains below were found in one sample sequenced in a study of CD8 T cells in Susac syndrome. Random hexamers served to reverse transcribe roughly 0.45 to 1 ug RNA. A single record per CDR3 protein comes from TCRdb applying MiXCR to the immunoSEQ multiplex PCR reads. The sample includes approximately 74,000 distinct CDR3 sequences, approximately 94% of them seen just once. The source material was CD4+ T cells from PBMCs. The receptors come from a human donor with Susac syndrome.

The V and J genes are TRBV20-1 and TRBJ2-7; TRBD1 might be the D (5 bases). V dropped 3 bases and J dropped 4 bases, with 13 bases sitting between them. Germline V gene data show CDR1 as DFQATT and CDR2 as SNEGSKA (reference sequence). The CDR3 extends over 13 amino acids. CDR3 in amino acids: CSARARAIYEQYF. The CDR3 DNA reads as TGCAGTGCTAGGGCCAGGGCCATTTACGAGCAGTACTTC.

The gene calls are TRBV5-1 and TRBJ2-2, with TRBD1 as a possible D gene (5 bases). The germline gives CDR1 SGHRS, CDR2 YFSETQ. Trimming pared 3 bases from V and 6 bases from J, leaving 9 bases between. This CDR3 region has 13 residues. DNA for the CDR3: TGCGCCAGCAGCTCCGAAGGGGCCGGGGAGCTGTTTTTT. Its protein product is CASSSEGAGELFF.

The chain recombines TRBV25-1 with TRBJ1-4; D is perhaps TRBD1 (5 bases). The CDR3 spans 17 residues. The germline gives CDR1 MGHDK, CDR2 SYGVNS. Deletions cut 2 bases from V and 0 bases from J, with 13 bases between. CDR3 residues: CASSELSGIATNEKLFF. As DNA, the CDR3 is TGTGCCAGCAGTGAACTCTCAGGGATCGCAACTAATGAAAAACTGTTTTTT.

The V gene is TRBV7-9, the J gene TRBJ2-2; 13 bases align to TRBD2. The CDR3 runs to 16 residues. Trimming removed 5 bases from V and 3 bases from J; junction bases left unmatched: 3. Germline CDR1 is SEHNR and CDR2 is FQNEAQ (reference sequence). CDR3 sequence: CASSPGLAGDTGELFF. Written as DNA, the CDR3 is TGTGCCAGCAGCCCCGGACTAGCGGGAGACACCGGGGAGCTGTTTTTT.

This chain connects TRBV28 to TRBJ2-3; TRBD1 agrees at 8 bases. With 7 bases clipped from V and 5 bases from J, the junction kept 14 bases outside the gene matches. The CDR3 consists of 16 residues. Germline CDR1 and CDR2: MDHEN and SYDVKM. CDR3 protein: CASNLRTGLRGDTQYF. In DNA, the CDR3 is TGTGCCAGCAACCTCAGGACAGGGCTACGGGGAGATACGCAGTATTTT.

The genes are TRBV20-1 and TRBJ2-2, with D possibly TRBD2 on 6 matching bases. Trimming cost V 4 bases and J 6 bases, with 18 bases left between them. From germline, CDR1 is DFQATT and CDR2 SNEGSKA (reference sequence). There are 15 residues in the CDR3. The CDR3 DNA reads TGCAGTGCTACATCCCCCGGGGGTCGTTCCGGGGAGCTGTTTTTT. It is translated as CSATSPGGRSGELFF.

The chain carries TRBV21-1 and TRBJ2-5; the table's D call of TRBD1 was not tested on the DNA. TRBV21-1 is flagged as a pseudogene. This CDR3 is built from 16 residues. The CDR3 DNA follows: TGTGCCAGCAGCAAAGGGGTAGCCAGGGTCAGAGAGACCCAGTACTTC. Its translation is CASSKGVARVRETQYF.

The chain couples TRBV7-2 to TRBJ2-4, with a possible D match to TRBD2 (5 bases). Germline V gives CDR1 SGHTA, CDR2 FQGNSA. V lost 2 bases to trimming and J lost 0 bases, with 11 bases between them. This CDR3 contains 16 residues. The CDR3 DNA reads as TGTGCCAGCAGCTTAAACGGGGTCCTAGCCAAAAACATTCAGTACTTC. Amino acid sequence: CASSLNGVLAKNIQYF.

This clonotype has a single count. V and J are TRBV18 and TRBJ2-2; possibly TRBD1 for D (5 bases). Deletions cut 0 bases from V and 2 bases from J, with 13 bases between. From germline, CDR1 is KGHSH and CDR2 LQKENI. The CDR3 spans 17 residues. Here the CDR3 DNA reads TGTGCCAGCTCACCACCGGGGAAGGGGAAAAACACCGGGGAGCTGTTTTTT. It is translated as CASSPPGKGKNTGELFF. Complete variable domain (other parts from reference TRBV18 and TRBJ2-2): NAGVMQNPRHLVRRRGQEARLRCSPMKGHSHVYWYRQLPEEGLKFMVYLQKENIIDESGMPKERFSAEFPKEGPSILRIQQVVRGDSAAYFCASSPPGKGKNTGELFFGEGSRLTVL.

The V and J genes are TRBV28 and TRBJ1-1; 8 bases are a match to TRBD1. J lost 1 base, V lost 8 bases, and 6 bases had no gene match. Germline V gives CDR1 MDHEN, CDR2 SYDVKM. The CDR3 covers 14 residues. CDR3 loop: CASRQGARNTEAFF. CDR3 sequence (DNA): TGTGCCAGCCGGCAGGGGGCCAGGAACACTGAAGCTTTCTTT.

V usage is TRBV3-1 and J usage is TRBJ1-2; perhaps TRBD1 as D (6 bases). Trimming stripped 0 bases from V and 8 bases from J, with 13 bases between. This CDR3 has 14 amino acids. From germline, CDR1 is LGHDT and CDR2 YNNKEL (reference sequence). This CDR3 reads CASSQDLDSPGYTF. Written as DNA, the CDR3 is TGTGCCAGCAGCCAAGATCTGGACAGTCCAGGCTACACCTTC.

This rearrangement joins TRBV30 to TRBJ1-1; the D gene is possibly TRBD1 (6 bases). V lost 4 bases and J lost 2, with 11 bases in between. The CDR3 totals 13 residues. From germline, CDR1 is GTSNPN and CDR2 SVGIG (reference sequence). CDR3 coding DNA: TGTGCCTGGACCCAGGGGCGAAACACTGAAGCTTTCTTT. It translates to CAWTQGRNTEAFF.

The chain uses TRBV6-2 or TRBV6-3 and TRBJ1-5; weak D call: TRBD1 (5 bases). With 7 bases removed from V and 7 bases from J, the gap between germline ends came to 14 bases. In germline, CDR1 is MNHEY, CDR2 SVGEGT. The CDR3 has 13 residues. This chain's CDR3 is CASTIGGRQPQHF. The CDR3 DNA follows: TGTGCCAGCACCATTGGGGGGAGGCAGCCCCAGCATTTT.

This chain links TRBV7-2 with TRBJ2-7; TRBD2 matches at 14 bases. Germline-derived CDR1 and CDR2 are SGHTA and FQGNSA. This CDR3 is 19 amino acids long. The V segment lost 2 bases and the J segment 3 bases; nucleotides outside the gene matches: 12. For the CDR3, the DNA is TGTGCCAGCAGCTTACTCCGACTAGCGGGAGGGCCTTACCACTACGAGCAGTACTTC. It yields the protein CASSLLRLAGGPYHYEQYF.

As DNA, the CDR3 is TGCGCCAGCAGCCAAGATTCGGGATCTGAAGCTTTCTTT. Protein sequence: CASSQDSGSEAFF. The chain links TRBV4-3 to TRBJ1-1, with unresolved D. This CDR3 is built from 13 residues. In germline, CDR1 is LGHNA, CDR2 YSLEER. With 0 bases removed from V and 6 bases from J, the gap between germline ends came to 8 bases.

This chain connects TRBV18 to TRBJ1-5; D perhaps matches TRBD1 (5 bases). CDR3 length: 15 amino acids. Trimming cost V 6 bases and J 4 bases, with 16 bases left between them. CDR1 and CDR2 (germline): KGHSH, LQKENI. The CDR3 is CASSARGTGNQPQHF. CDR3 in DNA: TGTGCCAGCTCCGCGAGAGGGACTGGGAATCAGCCCCAGCATTTT.

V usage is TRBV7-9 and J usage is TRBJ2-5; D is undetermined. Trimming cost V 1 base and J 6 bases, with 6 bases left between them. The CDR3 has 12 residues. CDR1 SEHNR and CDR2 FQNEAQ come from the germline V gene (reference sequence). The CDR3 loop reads CASSLVQQTQYF. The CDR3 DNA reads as TGTGCCAGCAGCTTAGTACAACAGACCCAGTACTTC. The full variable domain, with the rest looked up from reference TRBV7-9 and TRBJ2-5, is DTGVSQNPRHKITKRGQNVTFRCDPISEHNRLYWYRQTLGQGPEFLTYFQNEAQLEKSRLLSDRFSAERPKGSFSTLEIQRTEQGDSAMYLCASSLVQQTQYFGPGTRLLVL.

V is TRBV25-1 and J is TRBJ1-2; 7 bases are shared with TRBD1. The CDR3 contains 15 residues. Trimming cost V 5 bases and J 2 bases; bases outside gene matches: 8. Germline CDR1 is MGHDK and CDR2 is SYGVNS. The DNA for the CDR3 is TGTGCCAGCAGTAAAACAGGGGAGGGGAACTATGGCTACACCTTC. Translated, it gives CASSKTGEGNYGYTF.

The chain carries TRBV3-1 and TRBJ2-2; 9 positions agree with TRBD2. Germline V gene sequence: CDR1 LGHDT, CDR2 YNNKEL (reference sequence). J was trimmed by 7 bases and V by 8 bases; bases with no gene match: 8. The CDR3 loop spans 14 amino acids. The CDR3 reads CASRLKREVGELFF. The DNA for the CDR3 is TGTGCCAGCCGGCTAAAGCGGGAGGTCGGGGAGCTGTTTTTT.